Listed below are T cell receptor beta chains from one sample, sequenced in a study of response to subunit inactivated influenza vaccine. One entry per CDR3 protein, called by TCRdb with MiXCR from the RT-PCR reads. This sample yields a few hundred thousand distinct CDR3 sequences, of which 14% are seen a single time; over 8.5% belongs to the top ten. The sequences come from PBMCs from blood, collected 12 days after vaccination. The receptors were gathered from a man in his fifties who received an inactivated influenza vaccine. Both conserved end residues are part of each CDR3. D genes are given only for firm matches. Size is omitted from some rows. Given values are once, few, many or a class for expanded clones.

d_call: NA
j_call: TRBJ2-3
clone_size: few
v_call: TRBV5-6
cdr3_nt: TGTGCCAGCAGCTTGGCCCGACTAGGGTATTCCCCAGATACGCAGTATTTT
cdr3_aa: CASSLARLGYSPDTQYF

d_call: NA
j_call: TRBJ2-7
clone_size: NA
v_call: TRBV27
cdr3_nt: TGTGCCAGACCCCACGGGGACACACATTCCTACGAGCAGTACTTC
cdr3_aa: CARPHGDTHSYEQYF

d_call: NA
j_call: TRBJ2-2
clone_size: few
v_call: TRBV5-1
cdr3_nt: TGCGCCAGCAGCCTTGATTACAGGGAGAACACCGGGGAGCTGTTTTTT
cdr3_aa: CASSLDYRENTGELFF

d_call: NA
j_call: TRBJ2-2
clone_size: NA
v_call: TRBV7-9
cdr3_nt: TGTGCCAGCCCTACACAGGGCGGGGAGCTGTTTTTT
cdr3_aa: CASPTQGGELFF

d_call: TRBD2
j_call: TRBJ2-5
clone_size: NA
v_call: TRBV12-3/TRBV12-4
cdr3_nt: TGTGCCAGCAGTTTTCTGCGGGGGGGCCAGGACCAGTACTTC
cdr3_aa: CASSFLRGGQDQYF

d_call: NA
j_call: TRBJ2-5
clone_size: many
v_call: TRBV7-2
cdr3_nt: TGTGCCAGCAGCTTCGGACAGACTAGAAGGGAGACCCAGTACTTC
cdr3_aa: CASSFGQTRRETQYF

d_call: TRBD2
j_call: TRBJ2-2
clone_size: NA
v_call: TRBV2
cdr3_nt: TGTGCCAGCACGCAGGGACTAGCGGGAGCCGGGGAGCTGTTTTTT
cdr3_aa: CASTQGLAGAGELFF

d_call: NA
j_call: TRBJ2-2
clone_size: many
v_call: TRBV5-5
cdr3_nt: TGTGCCAGCAGCTTAGAAGGGCTTGGGGAGCTGTTTTTT
cdr3_aa: CASSLEGLGELFF

d_call: NA
j_call: TRBJ2-7
clone_size: few
v_call: TRBV12-3/TRBV12-4
cdr3_nt: TGTGCCAGCAGAAAGGGCGGGGCGTCCTACGAGCAGTACTTC
cdr3_aa: CASRKGGASYEQYF

d_call: NA
j_call: TRBJ2-1
clone_size: few
v_call: TRBV6-1
cdr3_nt: TGTGCCAGCAGTCGCAGGGCAGAGGGGTACAATGAGCAGTTCTTC
cdr3_aa: CASSRRAEGYNEQFF

d_call: NA
j_call: TRBJ2-7
clone_size: few
v_call: TRBV5-1
cdr3_nt: TGCGCCAGCAGCTGGGACGGGACTCCCGCCTACGAGCAGTACTTC
cdr3_aa: CASSWDGTPAYEQYF

d_call: NA
j_call: TRBJ1-1
clone_size: NA
v_call: TRBV20-1
cdr3_nt: TGCAGTGCTAGGACCCCGGGACACCAGAACACTGAAGCTTTCTTT
cdr3_aa: CSARTPGHQNTEAFF

d_call: NA
j_call: TRBJ1-5
clone_size: NA
v_call: TRBV30
cdr3_nt: TGTGCCTGGGGCCAGTTCAATCAGCCCCAGCATTTT
cdr3_aa: CAWGQFNQPQHF

d_call: NA
j_call: TRBJ2-7
clone_size: NA
v_call: TRBV20-1
cdr3_nt: TGCAGTGCCCCGAGCCTAGATATCTCCTACGAGCAGTACTTC
cdr3_aa: CSAPSLDISYEQYF

d_call: NA
j_call: TRBJ2-7
clone_size: once
v_call: TRBV12-3/TRBV12-4
cdr3_nt: TGTGCCAGCAGGGTCTGGGGGGTCTCCTACGAGCAGTACTTC
cdr3_aa: CASRVWGVSYEQYF

d_call: NA
j_call: TRBJ2-5
clone_size: many
v_call: TRBV6-6
cdr3_nt: TGTGCCAGCAGGGATTCTCACCGGGACACTAAAGAGACCCAGTACTTC
cdr3_aa: CASRDSHRDTKETQYF

d_call: NA
j_call: TRBJ2-1
clone_size: few
v_call: TRBV4-1
cdr3_nt: TGCGCCAGCAGCCAAGCCGGACTTTCTACAATGGAGCAGTTCTTC
cdr3_aa: CASSQAGLSTMEQFF

d_call: NA
j_call: TRBJ2-3
clone_size: NA
v_call: TRBV4-1
cdr3_nt: TGCGCCAGCAGCCAAGTAGGGTCACGGAGCACAGATACGCAGTATTTT
cdr3_aa: CASSQVGSRSTDTQYF

d_call: TRBD1
j_call: TRBJ1-5
clone_size: NA
v_call: TRBV18
cdr3_nt: TGTGCCAGCTCACGAACCGGGACAGCGGCTTTGGGGCCCCAGCATTTT
cdr3_aa: CASSRTGTAALGPQHF

d_call: TRBD1
j_call: TRBJ1-4
clone_size: many
v_call: TRBV20-1
cdr3_nt: TGCAGTGCTAGATTGCGACAGGGGGATGAAAAACTGTTTTTT
cdr3_aa: CSARLRQGDEKLFF

d_call: NA
j_call: TRBJ1-2
clone_size: NA
v_call: TRBV18
cdr3_nt: TGTGCCAGCTCACCGGATAGTGCTAACTATGGCTACACCTTC
cdr3_aa: CASSPDSANYGYTF

d_call: NA
j_call: TRBJ2-7
clone_size: few
v_call: TRBV10-3
cdr3_nt: TGTGCCCTACGAGACTCGGGTGGCGAGCAGTACTTC
cdr3_aa: CALRDSGGEQYF

d_call: NA
j_call: TRBJ1-1
clone_size: few
v_call: TRBV29-1
cdr3_nt: TGCAGCGGGACCGGGACACAAACTGAAGCTTTCTTT
cdr3_aa: CSGTGTQTEAFF

d_call: NA
j_call: TRBJ2-7
clone_size: NA
v_call: TRBV5-1
cdr3_nt: TGCGCCAGCAGCCTTTTGCCTTCGGCGACTGCCCACGAGCAGTACTTC
cdr3_aa: CASSLLPSATAHEQYF

d_call: TRBD1
j_call: TRBJ1-4
clone_size: few
v_call: TRBV20-1
cdr3_nt: TGCAGTGCGGGAGTCCAGGGACAGGGACTTAATGAAAAACTGTTTTTT
cdr3_aa: CSAGVQGQGLNEKLFF

d_call: TRBD1
j_call: TRBJ1-4
clone_size: few
v_call: TRBV7-2
cdr3_nt: TGTGCCAGCAGCGGAGGGACAGATCTTAATGAAAAACTGTTTTTT
cdr3_aa: CASSGGTDLNEKLFF

d_call: TRBD1
j_call: TRBJ1-2
clone_size: NA
v_call: TRBV6-5
cdr3_nt: TGTGCCAGCAGTTACAGGCAGGGGGACTATGGCTACACCTTC
cdr3_aa: CASSYRQGDYGYTF

d_call: NA
j_call: TRBJ2-5
clone_size: NA
v_call: TRBV4-3
cdr3_nt: TGCGCCAGCAGCCCAGAGATCGCAGGGGCCCAAGAGACCCAGTACTTC
cdr3_aa: CASSPEIAGAQETQYF

d_call: TRBD1
j_call: TRBJ1-1
clone_size: NA
v_call: TRBV11-1
cdr3_nt: TGTGCCAGCAGCCGCAGCCCAGCCGGGGACAGGGGGCGTCTGGGGGCTTTCTTT
cdr3_aa: CASSRSPAGDRGRLGAFF

d_call: TRBD1
j_call: TRBJ2-7
clone_size: few
v_call: TRBV29-1
cdr3_nt: TGCAGCGTTGAAGATCGGGGGACAGGGAACTCCTACGAGCAGTACTTC
cdr3_aa: CSVEDRGTGNSYEQYF

d_call: NA
j_call: TRBJ2-3
clone_size: NA
v_call: TRBV20-1
cdr3_nt: TGCAGTGCTGCGCGGGCAGCCACAGATACGCAGTATTTT
cdr3_aa: CSAARAATDTQYF

d_call: TRBD2
j_call: TRBJ2-2
clone_size: few
v_call: TRBV7-2
cdr3_nt: TGTGCCAGCAGCTTTCGGCGGGGGGGGGAGCTGTTTTTT
cdr3_aa: CASSFRRGGELFF

d_call: TRBD2
j_call: TRBJ2-1
clone_size: few
v_call: TRBV11-2
cdr3_nt: TGTGCCAGCAGCTTAGTGACTAGCGGGGAATACTACAATGAGCAGTTCTTC
cdr3_aa: CASSLVTSGEYYNEQFF

d_call: NA
j_call: TRBJ2-1
clone_size: few
v_call: TRBV7-3
cdr3_nt: TGTGCCAGCAGCCAGAGCACTCTTAATGAGCAGTTCTTC
cdr3_aa: CASSQSTLNEQFF

d_call: NA
j_call: TRBJ2-2
clone_size: few
v_call: TRBV7-8
cdr3_nt: TGTGCCAGCAGCTTAATGGGCTTGACCAACACCGGGGAGCTGTTTTTT
cdr3_aa: CASSLMGLTNTGELFF

d_call: NA
j_call: TRBJ2-5
clone_size: NA
v_call: TRBV7-7
cdr3_nt: TGTGCCAGCAGCTCATCCCTGACTCAAGAGACCCAGTACTTC
cdr3_aa: CASSSSLTQETQYF

d_call: NA
j_call: TRBJ2-2
clone_size: many
v_call: TRBV12-3/TRBV12-4
cdr3_nt: TGTGCCAGCAGTTTAACGGTCGGGTCCGGGGAGCTGTTTTTT
cdr3_aa: CASSLTVGSGELFF

d_call: NA
j_call: TRBJ2-1
clone_size: few
v_call: TRBV7-9
cdr3_nt: TGTGCCAGCAGCCCCTCGGGGGGCGCTCGGAATGAGCAGTTCTTC
cdr3_aa: CASSPSGGARNEQFF

d_call: NA
j_call: TRBJ2-3
clone_size: few
v_call: TRBV4-3
cdr3_nt: TGCGCCAGCAGCCAAGTGATATGGGGGGGGGCTGATACGCAGTATTTT
cdr3_aa: CASSQVIWGGADTQYF

d_call: NA
j_call: TRBJ2-4
clone_size: few
v_call: TRBV7-2
cdr3_nt: TGTGCCAGCAGCTTCGGGTTCCTACTAGGAGCCAAAAACATTCAGTACTTC
cdr3_aa: CASSFGFLLGAKNIQYF

d_call: NA
j_call: TRBJ1-1
clone_size: NA
v_call: TRBV11-2
cdr3_nt: TGTGCCAGCAGCTTAGTAGCGGGGCTAAACACTGAAGCTTTCTTT
cdr3_aa: CASSLVAGLNTEAFF

d_call: TRBD2
j_call: TRBJ2-7
clone_size: few
v_call: TRBV9
cdr3_nt: TGTGCCAGCAGCAAAGGGACTAACCGCATCAACGAGCAGTACTTC
cdr3_aa: CASSKGTNRINEQYF

d_call: NA
j_call: TRBJ2-2
clone_size: many
v_call: TRBV4-3
cdr3_nt: TGCGCCAGCAGCTGGGCGGGGACCACCGGGGAGCTGTTTTTT
cdr3_aa: CASSWAGTTGELFF

d_call: TRBD2
j_call: TRBJ2-3
clone_size: NA
v_call: TRBV5-4
cdr3_nt: TGTGCCAGCAGCTCGTTACTAGCGGGGGGCACAGATACGCAGTATTTT
cdr3_aa: CASSSLLAGGTDTQYF